These 5 T cell receptor beta chains came from one sample sequenced in a study of cytomegalovirus exposure and HLA in healthy donors (dated by TCRdb to 2016 to 2017). The library came from the immunoSEQ multiplex PCR assay. For the multiplex PCR, a mixture combining 60 forward primers for TCR Vbeta segments and 13 reverse primers for TCR Jbeta segments was used. Entries here come from immuneACCESS through TCRdb and include only in-frame sequences with V and J called. Some clones fail to appear in such tables; in the studies checked, an unresolved V gene covers under half of the shortfall, and the cause of the remainder is unknown. The sample contains roughly 160,000 clones, about three quarters of them found a single time. The top ten clones comprise about 14% of the sample. Sequenced: PBMCs. The receptor set was obtained from a man aged 50-59 years in good health and CMV-seropositive.

This clone was seen only once. The junction differs from germline at one of its ends, possibly a read error. V and J are TRBV19 and TRBJ1-1; D possibly corresponds to TRBD1 (5 bases). Germline CDR1 LNHDA, CDR2 SQIVND (reference sequence). The CDR3 spans 12 residues. CDR3 coding DNA: TGTGCCAGTAGTCCTGGACACCCTGAGGCTTTCTTT. This encodes CASSPGHPEAFF.

This chain joins TRBV5-1 and TRBJ2-5; a weak D match, TRBD2 (6 bases). This CDR3 is 15 amino acids long. Germline loops: CDR1 SGHRS, CDR2 YFSETQ. The V gene lost 0 bases and the J gene lost 2 bases, with 11 bases spanning the gap. In DNA, the CDR3 is TGCGCCAGCAGCTTGGACGGGACTCAACAAGAGACCCAGTACTTC. Its translation is CASSLDGTQQETQYF.

This rearrangement joins TRBV6-1 to TRBJ2-7; D unresolved. Trimming left V 6 bases short and J 6 bases short, with 6 bases between. Germline CDR1 is MNHNS and CDR2 is SASEGT. The CDR3 extends over 10 amino acids. The CDR3 region has the DNA TGTGCCAGCAGCGTGTTCGAGCAGTACTTC. Its protein is CASSVFEQYF.

This clone showed up just once. The chain couples TRBV18 to TRBJ2-5, with D possibly TRBD1 on 6 matching bases. CDR3 length equals 14 residues. Deletions cut 4 bases from V and 1 base from J, with 10 bases between. The V gene's germline CDR1 is KGHSH and CDR2 LQKENI. This CDR3 reads CASSQGRGQETQYF. The CDR3 coding sequence is TGTGCCAGCTCACAGGGCAGGGGCCAAGAGACCCAGTACTTC.

The V gene is TRBV5-1, the J gene TRBJ2-2; D perhaps matches TRBD2 (5 bases). The V gene's germline CDR1 is SGHRS and CDR2 YFSETQ. The CDR3 loop spans 17 amino acids. The germline V and J ends were trimmed by 2 bases and 0 bases, with 14 bases remaining between them. CDR3 region: CASSFAGLQTNTGELFF. The CDR3 nucleotides read TGCGCCAGCAGCTTTGCCGGACTTCAAACGAACACCGGGGAGCTGTTTTTT.